This note documents a single T cell receptor beta chain sequence. This record belongs to a study of T cell changes during pregnancy in multiple sclerosis. Assay used: immunoSEQ multiplex PCR; TCRdb lists only in-frame clones, some missing. The sample lists 45,000 to 50,000 clones; 90% to 95% were seen once. The receptor was isolated from a female donor with multiple sclerosis, enrolled in a pregnancy study. The source material was CD8+ T cells from peripheral blood mononuclear cells, sampled in the first trimester of pregnancy.

DNA for the CDR3: TGTGCCAGCAGCCCCGGGACTAGCGGGAGAGCGCAGTACTTC. Amino acids: CASSPGTSGRAQYF. The V call is TRBV27, the J call TRBJ2-7; 14 nucleotides align to TRBD2. Trimming took 6 bases from V and 9 from J; bases not matched to a gene: 7. The CDR3 runs 14 residues. CDR1 MNHEY and CDR2 SMNVEV come from the germline V gene (reference sequence).